The clone carrying this T cell receptor beta chain was observed a handful of times. Its antigen is currently unknown. Total RNA came from unfractionated whole blood. This specimen belongs to a study of human T cells and chemical hapten exposure. Study-level background: Small volume differences among pooled libraries mainly caused per-sample TCR yield variation.

Unique molecular identifiers were linked by the library to individual cDNA molecules. MiXCR was run by TCRdb on the 5' RACE reads, yielding one entry per CDR3 protein. The sample holds under 150,000 distinct CDR3 sequences, around 20% seen once. The CDR3 is 14 amino acids. The germline V and J ends were trimmed by 5 bases and 7 bases, with 15 bases remaining between them. Per germline, CDR1 DFQATT and CDR2 SNEGSKA (reference sequence). General study findings and limits: TCRs at high frequency, those above 1 in 1000, did not change with DPC sensitization.

The chain is built from TRBV20-1 and TRBJ1-6; D is undetermined. This receptor was obtained from a human donor in good health. Here the CDR3 reads CSALYGPPNSPLHF. CDR3 nucleotides: TGCAGTGCTCTGTATGGACCCCCAAATTCACCCCTCCACTTT.